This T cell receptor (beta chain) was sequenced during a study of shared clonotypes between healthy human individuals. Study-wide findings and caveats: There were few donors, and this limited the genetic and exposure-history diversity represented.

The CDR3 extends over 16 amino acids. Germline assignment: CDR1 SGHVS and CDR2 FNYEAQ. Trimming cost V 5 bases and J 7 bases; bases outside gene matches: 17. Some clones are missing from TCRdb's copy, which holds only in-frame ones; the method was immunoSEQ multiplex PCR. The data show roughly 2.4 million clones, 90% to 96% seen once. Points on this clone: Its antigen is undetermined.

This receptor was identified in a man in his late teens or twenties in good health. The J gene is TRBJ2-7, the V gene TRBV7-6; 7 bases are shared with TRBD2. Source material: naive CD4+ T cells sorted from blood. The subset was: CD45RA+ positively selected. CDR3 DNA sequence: TGTGCCAGCAGCGCCGTCGGGGGGAGGGCCCTTGGGGAGCAGTACTTC. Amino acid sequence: CASSAVGGRALGEQYF.